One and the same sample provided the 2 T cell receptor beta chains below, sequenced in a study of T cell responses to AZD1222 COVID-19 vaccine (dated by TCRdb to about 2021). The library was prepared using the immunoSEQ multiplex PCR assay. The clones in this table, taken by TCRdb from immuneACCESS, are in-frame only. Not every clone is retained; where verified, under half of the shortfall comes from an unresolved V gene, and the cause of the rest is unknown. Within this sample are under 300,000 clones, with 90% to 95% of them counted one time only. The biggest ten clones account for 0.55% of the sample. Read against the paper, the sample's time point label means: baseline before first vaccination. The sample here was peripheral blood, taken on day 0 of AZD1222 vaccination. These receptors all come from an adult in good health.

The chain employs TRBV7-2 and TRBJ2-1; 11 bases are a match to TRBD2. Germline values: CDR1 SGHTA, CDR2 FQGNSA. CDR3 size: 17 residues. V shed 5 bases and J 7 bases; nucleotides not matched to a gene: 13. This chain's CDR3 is CASSPLIAGGPGNEQFF. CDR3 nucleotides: TGTGCCAGCAGCCCCCTAATAGCGGGGGGGCCTGGGAATGAGCAGTTCTTC.

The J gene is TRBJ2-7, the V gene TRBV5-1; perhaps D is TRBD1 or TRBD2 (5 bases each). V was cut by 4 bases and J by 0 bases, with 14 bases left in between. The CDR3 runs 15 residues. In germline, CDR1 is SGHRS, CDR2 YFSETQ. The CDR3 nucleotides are TGCGCCAGCAGCCCCCCTCGGGGCACCTCCTACGAGCAGTACTTC. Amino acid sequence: CASSPPRGTSYEQYF.